This T cell receptor beta chain originates from a study of liver allograft versus peripheral blood T cells. Study-level information: Transplanted-liver T cell receptor repertoires were compared with recipients' peripheral blood repertoires. Study findings and constraints: Peripheral blood T cell receptor repertoires reportedly differed from those found within liver allografts.

This clonotype counts as medium-sized. Its cognate antigen is unknown. V lost 4 bases to trimming and J lost 6 bases; unmatched junction nucleotides: 7. The CDR3 covers 14 residues. Germline CDR1 MNHNS, CDR2 SASEGT. TCRdb processed the reads anew with MiXCR; each CDR3 protein has one entry. The repertoire consists of some 14,000 distinct CDR3 sequences, with 20% occurring once and the leading ten covering roughly 5.8%. This clonotype was sampled from a human patient who had a liver transplant. The graft donor may have given rise to some T cells. This chain uses TRBV6-1 with TRBJ1-2; 8 bases match TRBD1. The CDR3 region is CASSVLTGVDGYTF. CDR3 coding DNA: TGTGCCAGCAGTGTGCTGACAGGGGTTGATGGCTACACCTTC.